The T cell receptor beta chain under discussion was sequenced for a study of T cell repertoires in cytomegalovirus infection. Study-level background: CMV epitopes in the study were HLA-C-restricted (recently identified) and HLA-B-restricted (well studied). Shared public TCR beta signatures pointed to both CMV infection and a matching HLA type.

The CDR3 runs to 15 residues. Trimming removed 3 bases from V and 2 bases from J; junction bases left unmatched: 3. Ten or more counts support this clonotype. No antigen is known for it. General study results and limits: HLA-C-restricted CMV-specific TCR beta clonotypes were dominant in the ex vivo response.

TCRdb reprocessed the reads with MiXCR, giving one entry per CDR3 protein. The sample comprises some 800,000 distinct CDR3 sequences, around 29% of which are singletons, and around 14% rests with the top ten. The chain joins TRBV12-3 or TRBV12-4 to TRBJ2-3; 9 bases align to TRBD2. The specimen comprised cultured CD8+ T cells from PBMCs, sampled from culture after CMV antigen stimulation. The sequence came from a human donor in good health (CMV status not recorded). Some clones in this sample may be carry-over from other donors' samples. CDR3 in amino acids: CASSFGGGATDTQYF. For the CDR3, the DNA is TGTGCCAGCAGTTTCGGCGGGGGGGCCACAGATACGCAGTATTTT.